The clone carrying this TCR beta chain was found many times. The sample originates from a study of blood T cells in healthy people across ages. Study details: Per two T cells, template switching captured roughly one barcoded beta molecule.

Through a sample-barcoded 5' primer and a J-beta primer mix, a second PCR was run for about 7 to 12 cycles. Each TCR beta cDNA got a 12-nucleotide random molecular identifier. TCRdb re-derived calls from the 5' RACE reads in MiXCR, one entry per CDR3 protein. Of approximately 1.5 million distinct CDR3 sequences listed, 30% to 35% are singletons. CDR1 MNHEY and CDR2 SMNVEV come from the germline V gene (reference sequence). The CDR3 extends over 16 amino acids. V dropped 5 bases and J dropped 7 bases, with 21 bases sitting between them. Each donor's blood draw was roughly 10 milliliters of peripheral blood.

The V call is TRBV27, the J call TRBJ2-1, with D maybe TRBD2 (6 bases). Sample: blood. The sequence was collected from a woman in her twenties or thirties in good health. Here the CDR3 reads CASSLEGPGVVNEQFF. As DNA, the CDR3 is TGTGCCAGCAGTCTCGAGGGGCCGGGGGTCGTTAATGAGCAGTTCTTC.